Sequencing of this TCR beta chain was carried out in a study of T cells in Graves' hyperthyroidism and ophthalmopathy. Template material for amplifying TCR beta CDR3 regions consisted of RNA transcripts. A first-round RT-PCR of the TCR CDR3 used the HTBI primer set. TCRdb redid the calling of the multiplex PCR reads with MiXCR, one entry per CDR3 protein. The sample records around 500,000 distinct CDR3 sequences, roughly a sixth being singletons. CDR1 is MNHEY and CDR2 is SVGEGT in the germline V gene. The V end lost 8 bases, the J end lost 8 bases, and 15 bases lay between the germline ends. The CDR3 is 13 residues long.

The specimen was blood. The chain uses TRBV6-2 or TRBV6-3 and TRBJ1-4; D not certain. The receptor was derived from a woman aged 25 to 45 with Graves' ophthalmopathy. CDR3 sequence (DNA): TGTGCCAGCCGATTCGAGACCGGGGAAAAACTGTTTTTT. Its translation is CASRFETGEKLFF.